This T cell receptor (beta chain) was recorded in a study of shared clonotypes between healthy human individuals. Sequenced by immunoSEQ multiplex PCR; TCRdb stores in-frame clones only, minus some. The sample has under 600,000 clones, around 77% seen once. This CDR3 spans 12 amino acids. The germline V gene encodes CDR1 WSHSY and CDR2 SAAADI. Trimming cost V 6 bases and J 7 bases, with 13 bases left between them. What was sequenced was PBMCs. The rearrangement uses TRBV10-2 and TRBJ2-7; TRBD1 might be the D (5 bases). The receptor was derived from a woman in her forties in good health. Some clones in this sample may be carry-over from other donors' samples. The CDR3 sequence is CASRLTVGEQYF. The CDR3 nucleotides read TGCGCCAGCAGGCTGACAGTTGGAGAGCAGTACTTC.